A single sample gave rise to the 25 T cell receptor beta chains below, sequenced in a study of PD-L1 blockade in urothelial cancer. The repertoire was sequenced with immunoSEQ multiplex PCR; TCRdb's copy has only in-frame clones and lacks some. The table shows around 63,000 clones, with roughly four fifths occurring only once. Sample time point: pretreatment peripheral blood. Source: PBMCs, taken around atezolizumab (anti-PD-L1) treatment. The source is a man between 65 and 85 years old with urothelial cancer.

The CDR3 loop is CASSSRTGYEQYF. In nucleotides, the CDR3 is TGTGCCAGCAGTTCACGGACTGGCTACGAGCAGTACTTC. This rearrangement joins TRBV6-6 to TRBJ2-7; perhaps TRBD2 as D (5 bases). With 4 bases removed from V and 3 bases from J, the gap between germline ends came to 10 bases. CDR3 length equals 13 residues. From germline, CDR1 is MNHNY and CDR2 SVGAGI (reference sequence).

The V call is TRBV7-2, the J call TRBJ2-5, with D perhaps TRBD1 (5 bases). This CDR3 has 14 amino acids. Trimming pared 5 bases from V and 1 base from J, leaving 11 bases between. Per germline, CDR1 SGHTA and CDR2 FQGNSA. CDR3 DNA sequence: TGTGCCAGCAGCCTGCTGGGGCTCCAAGAGACCCAGTACTTC. It yields the protein CASSLLGLQETQYF.

V usage is TRBV7-2 and J usage is TRBJ2-2; TRBD1 might be the D (6 bases). Germline-derived CDR1 and CDR2 are SGHTA and FQGNSA. V was pared by 4 bases and J by 7 bases, with 16 bases between. This CDR3 comprises 15 residues. CDR3 in amino acids: CASSYLTGFGGELFF. The DNA for the CDR3 is TGTGCCAGCAGCTATCTAACAGGGTTTGGCGGGGAGCTGTTTTTT. Complete variable domain (other parts from reference TRBV7-2 and TRBJ2-2): GAGVSQSPSNKVTEKGKDVELRCDPISGHTALYWYRQSLGQGLEFLIYFQGNSAPDKSGLPSDRFSAERTGGSVSTLTIQRTQQEDSAVYLCASSYLTGFGGELFFGEGSRLTVL.

The rearrangement joins TRBV7-6 to TRBJ2-7, with 11 bases lining up with TRBD1. Germline V gene lookup returns CDR1 SGHVS and CDR2 FNYEAQ. With V trimmed by 5 bases and J by 4 bases, 7 bases remained unmatched. The CDR3 sequence is 15 residues long. The CDR3 protein is CASSPGQGAYYEQYF. DNA for the CDR3: TGTGCCAGCAGCCCCGGACAGGGGGCGTATTACGAGCAGTACTTC.

The genes are TRBV4-3 and TRBJ2-2; TRBD2 matches at 11 bases. V shed 3 bases, J shed 3 bases, and the junction held 3 bases outside the gene matches. This CDR3 is built from 16 residues. Per germline, CDR1 LGHNA and CDR2 YSLEER. CDR3 in DNA: TGCGCCAGCAGCCAGGGACTAGCGGACCACACCGGGGAGCTGTTTTTT. Translated, it gives CASSQGLADHTGELFF.

This clone has at least ten counts. This same CDR3 is encoded by further DNA sequences in the sample. The J gene is TRBJ2-7, the V gene TRBV30; a possible D gene is TRBD1 (7 bases). The V gene lost 2 bases and the J gene lost 5 bases, with 13 bases spanning the gap. The germline gives CDR1 GTSNPN, CDR2 SVGIG (reference sequence). This CDR3 spans 13 amino acids. CDR3 sequence: CAWSRGGGDEQYF. In nucleotides, the CDR3 is TGTGCCTGGAGTCGAGGGGGCGGGGACGAGCAGTACTTC.

To note about this clone: Other DNA sequences in the same sample also yield this CDR3. The CDR3 bases are TGCGCCAGCAGCCACGAATCATTGAGGGGGAACAATCAGCCCCAGCATTTT. Protein: CASSHESLRGNNQPQHF. This sequence joins TRBV4-1 and TRBJ1-5, with a tentative D call TRBD1 (6 bases). Deletions cut 3 bases from V and 3 bases from J, with 18 bases between. CDR1 MGHRA and CDR2 YSYEKL come from the germline V gene. This CDR3 region has 17 residues.

The chain combines TRBV29-1 with TRBJ1-5; no clear D. The CDR3 is made up of 13 amino acids. The germline CDR1 and CDR2 sequences are SQVTM and ANQGSEA. The V end was cut by 3 bases, the J end by 4 bases, with 10 bases between. The CDR3 here is CSVDLGLNQPQHF. DNA of the CDR3: TGCAGCGTTGATCTGGGCCTAAATCAGCCCCAGCATTTT. Full variable domain (outside the CDR3, taken from reference TRBV29-1 and TRBJ1-5): SAVISQKPSRDICQRGTSLTIQCQVDSQVTMMFWYRQQPGQSLTLIATANQGSEATYESGFVIDKFPISRPNLTFSTLTVSNMSPEDSSIYLCSVDLGLNQPQHFGDGTRLSIL.

This chain links TRBV9 with TRBJ2-5; a weak D match, TRBD2 (5 bases). The CDR3 covers 17 residues. CDR1 and CDR2 from the germline V gene are SGDLS and YYNGEE. The V end was cut by 6 bases, the J end by 5 bases, with 26 bases between. CDR3 amino acids: CASNPGGRPLSGETQYF. The CDR3 DNA is TGTGCCAGCAACCCCGGAGGCAGGCCGCTTTCGGGTGAGACCCAGTACTTC.

This chain connects TRBV28 to TRBJ2-1, with 10 bases lining up with TRBD1. This CDR3 spans 13 amino acids. V lost 6 bases and J lost 7; bases outside the gene matches: 3. Germline-derived CDR1 and CDR2 are MDHEN and SYDVKM. CDR3 residues: CASRGQGRNEQFF. CDR3 coding DNA: TGTGCCAGCAGGGGACAGGGGAGGAATGAGCAGTTCTTC.

This clone has just one count. This chain joins TRBV18 and TRBJ2-7; TRBD1 is a possible D gene (6 bases). V was shortened by 6 bases and J by 5 bases, with 14 bases between the two germline ends. The CDR3 loop spans 13 amino acids. Germline values: CDR1 KGHSH, CDR2 LQKENI. The chain's CDR3 is CASSQSGADEQYF. CDR3 nucleotides: TGTGCCAGCTCCCAATCAGGGGCTGACGAGCAGTACTTC.

The chain is built from TRBV4-3 and TRBJ2-3; possible D gene TRBD1, 6 bases. Germline lookup yields CDR1 LGHNA and CDR2 YSLEER. CDR3 size: 15 residues. The germline V and J ends were trimmed by 0 bases and 3 bases, with 10 bases remaining between them. The CDR3 region is CASSQDEGGTDTQYF. The CDR3 DNA reads as TGCGCCAGCAGCCAAGACGAAGGGGGAACAGATACGCAGTATTTT.

V usage is TRBV5-4 and J usage is TRBJ1-3; TRBD1 might be the D (5 bases). Germline-derived CDR1 and CDR2 are SGHNT and YYREEE (reference sequence). V lost 4 bases, J lost 0 bases, and 8 bases lay in between. The CDR3 sequence is 14 residues long. The DNA of the CDR3 is TGTGCCAGCAGCCAGACAGTCTCTGGAAACACCATATATTTT. Translated: CASSQTVSGNTIYF.

The rearrangement links TRBV28 to TRBJ2-1; 10 nucleotides match TRBD1. Trimming took 8 bases from V and 8 from J; bases not matched to a gene: 6. CDR1 MDHEN and CDR2 SYDVKM come from the germline V gene. The CDR3 length is 13 residues. The CDR3 sequence is CASAGTGADEQFF. The CDR3 DNA reads TGTGCCAGCGCCGGGACAGGGGCCGATGAGCAGTTCTTC.

The chain recombines TRBV18 with TRBJ2-7, with 10 bases identical to TRBD1. V lost 6 bases and J lost 6; bases outside the gene matches: 8. The CDR3 covers 14 residues. Germline V gene data show CDR1 as KGHSH and CDR2 as LQKENI. The CDR3 region is CASSAGTGVGEQYF. CDR3 in DNA: TGTGCCAGCTCTGCCGGGACAGGGGTTGGCGAGCAGTACTTC.

The rearrangement joins TRBV28 to TRBJ2-7; no definite D call. CDR1 and CDR2 (germline): MDHEN, SYDVKM. CDR3 length: 13 residues. The V and J ends lost 3 bases and 3 bases respectively, with 9 bases between them. CDR3 nucleotide sequence: TGTGCCAGCAGTTTGGGCCAGATCTACGAGCAGTACTTC. It yields the protein CASSLGQIYEQYF.

The J gene is TRBJ1-4, the V gene TRBV19; D is ambiguous. Trimming left V 1 base short and J 1 base short, with 7 bases between. There are 15 residues in the CDR3. Per the germline V gene, CDR1 is LNHDA and CDR2 is SQIVND (reference sequence). The chain's CDR3 is CASSIGRQTNEKLFF. The DNA for the CDR3 is TGTGCCAGTAGTATAGGGCGGCAAACTAATGAAAAACTGTTTTTT. Complete variable domain (other parts from reference TRBV19 and TRBJ1-4): DGGITQSPKYLFRKEGQNVTLSCEQNLNHDAMYWYRQDPGQGLRLIYYSQIVNDFQKGDIAEGYSVSREKKESFPLTVTSAQKNPTAFYLCASSIGRQTNEKLFFGSGTQLSVL.

This chain connects TRBV23-1 to TRBJ1-1, with D possibly matching TRBD1 (6 bases). Being an ORF, TRBV23-1 has a function that is uncertain. CDR3 length equals 23 residues. V dropped 2 bases and J dropped 0 bases, with 34 bases sitting between them. CDR3 amino acids: CASSQGPSGPPRRTEPMNTEAFF. The CDR3 DNA is TGCGCCAGCAGTCAAGGACCCTCCGGACCCCCCCGGCGGACAGAGCCCATGAACACTGAAGCTTTCTTT.

This clone was seen only once. The chain carries TRBV7-8 and TRBJ1-3, with unresolved D. The CDR3 is 15 residues long. Trimming shortened V by 1 base and J by 0 bases, and 7 bases separated the two germline ends. Germline V gene sequence: CDR1 SGHVS, CDR2 FQNEAQ. CDR3 DNA sequence: TGTGCCAGCAGCTTAGTGGCGGTCTCTGGAAACACCATATATTTT. Translation: CASSLVAVSGNTIYF.

The chain recombines TRBV19 with TRBJ1-2; D is ambiguous. Germline lookup yields CDR1 LNHDA and CDR2 SQIVND (reference sequence). V was cut by 3 bases and J by 0 bases, with 8 bases left in between. This CDR3 has 14 amino acids. The CDR3 bases are TGTGCCAGTAGTATGAGTGCCGCTAACTATGGCTACACCTTC. It encodes CASSMSAANYGYTF.

The gene calls are TRBV2 and TRBJ2-7; 7 bases agree with TRBD1. J lost 1 base, V lost 6 bases, and 9 bases had no gene match. This CDR3 comprises 15 residues. From germline, CDR1 is SNHLY and CDR2 FYNNEI. The CDR3 reads CASSDFPGQSYEQYF. CDR3 in DNA: TGTGCCAGCAGCGACTTCCCGGGACAGTCCTACGAGCAGTACTTC. The full variable domain, completed using reference TRBV2 and TRBJ2-7, is EPEVTQTPSHQVTQMGQEVILRCVPISNHLYFYWYRQILGQKVEFLVSFYNNEISEKSEIFDDQFSVERPDGSNFTLKIRSTKLEDSAMYFCASSDFPGQSYEQYFGPGTRLTVT.

The chain carries TRBV6-5 and TRBJ2-1, with D perhaps TRBD1 (7 bases). V lost 8 bases to trimming and J lost 3 bases, with 14 bases between them. This CDR3 has 14 amino acids. Per germline, CDR1 MNHEY and CDR2 SVGAGI. The CDR3 DNA follows: TGTGCCAGCGGAGGAGGGGGCATCTACAATGAGCAGTTCTTC. It specifies CASGGGGIYNEQFF.

This clone was seen just once. This sequence joins TRBV28 and TRBJ2-1; D is perhaps TRBD1 (6 bases). The V end was cut by 4 bases, the J end by 7 bases, with 8 bases between. CDR3 size: 12 residues. Germline V gene sequence: CDR1 MDHEN, CDR2 SYDVKM. CDR3 DNA: TGTGCCAGCAGTTCCACAGGGAATGAGCAGTTCTTC. This codes for CASSSTGNEQFF.

This clone was seen a single time. The CDR3 DNA reads TGTGCCAGCAGCTCCGGACAGGGTTGGCAGCCCCAGCATTTT. Its protein product is CASSSGQGWQPQHF. The chain has TRBV7-2 and TRBJ1-5; TRBD1 matches 8 bases. The germline V gene encodes CDR1 SGHTA and CDR2 FQGNSA. V was clipped by 4 bases and J by 7 bases; unmatched bases: 6. The CDR3 consists of 14 residues.

This clone was seen many times. The J gene is TRBJ1-5, the V gene TRBV5-1; D unclear. Per the germline V gene, CDR1 is SGHRS and CDR2 is YFSETQ. Trimming shortened V by 0 bases and J by 5 bases, and 6 bases separated the two germline ends. The CDR3 runs 13 residues. The CDR3 DNA sequence: TGCGCCAGCAGCTTGGACCGGTATCAGCCCCAGCATTTT. This sequence encodes CASSLDRYQPQHF. The full variable domain, its missing parts supplied by reference TRBV5-1 and TRBJ1-5, is KAGVTQTPRYLIKTRGQQVTLSCSPISGHRSVSWYQQTPGQGLQFLFEYFSETQRNKGNFPGRFSGRQFSNSRSEMNVSTLELGDSALYLCASSLDRYQPQHFGDGTRLSIL.